Listed below are T cell receptor beta chains from one sample, sequenced in a study of blood T cell repertoires in COVID-19. Profiling relied on immunoSEQ multiplex PCR, and the TCRdb table lists in-frame clones only, not all of them. The sample yields some 190,000 clones, approximately 85% seen once. The source material was peripheral blood. These receptors were obtained from a woman aged 60 to 75 with acute or convalescent COVID-19. CDR3s include the opening cysteine and the closing phenylalanine or tryptophan. The order of the fields is J gene, D gene, clone size, V gene, CDR3 DNA, CDR3 protein. D genes are given only for firm matches. Clone size is not always given. Where it is, it says once, few, many or a class for expanded clones.

>TRBJ1-5|.|once|TRBV7-8
TGTGCCAGCAGCCCCGGAGGGATGACCCCCGGTCAGCCCCAGCATTTT
CASSPGGMTPGQPQHF
>TRBJ1-1|.|once|TRBV5-1
TGCGCCAGCAGCTTGGACAGGGTGAACACTGAAGCTTTCTTT
CASSLDRVNTEAFF
>TRBJ2-1|.|.|TRBV9
TGTGCCAGCAGCCCGAGAGGAGGGAGAGCGGCCTCCTACAATGAGCAGTTCTTC
CASSPRGGRAASYNEQFF
>TRBJ1-1|.|.|TRBV12-3/TRBV12-4
TGTGCCAGCAGTTATGGACAGAACACTGAAGCTTTCTTT
CASSYGQNTEAFF
>TRBJ2-7|.|.|TRBV5-8
TGTGCCAGCAGCCTCCCGGGGGAGCAGTACTTC
CASSLPGEQYF
>TRBJ2-7|TRBD2|few|TRBV27
TGTGCCAGCAGCCGACTAGCGGGTAACTACGAGCAGTACTTC
CASSRLAGNYEQYF
>TRBJ2-5|.|.|TRBV29-1
TGCAGCGTTGGGGGGGGCATAGGCCAAGAGACCCAGTACTTC
CSVGGGIGQETQYF
>TRBJ1-1|.|.|TRBV5-1
TGCGCCAGCAGCTTGGACAGCGGGATGGCTTTCTTT
CASSLDSGMAFF
>TRBJ1-3|TRBD1|.|TRBV18
TGTGCCAGCTCACCGGGACAGGTGGACACCATATATTTT
CASSPGQVDTIYF
>TRBJ2-1|TRBD2|.|TRBV19
TGTGCCAGTAGTATAGGGCTAGCGGGAGCCAATGAGCAGTTCTTC
CASSIGLAGANEQFF
>TRBJ2-1|TRBD2|.|TRBV28
TGTGCCAGCAGTTTGGAATCGGGACTAGCGGGATATGAGCAGTTCTTC
CASSLESGLAGYEQFF
>TRBJ1-2|TRBD1|.|TRBV7-2
TGTGCCAGCAGCTTCGATGGACAGGATGGCTACACCTTC
CASSFDGQDGYTF
>TRBJ1-5|.|.|TRBV5-1
TGCGCCAGCAGCTTGGACGGGGGGAGAGAACAGCCCCAGCATTTT
CASSLDGGREQPQHF
>TRBJ2-1|.|.|TRBV5-6
TGTGCCAGCAGCTTGGGGGCCCGCTCCTACAATGAGCAGTTCTTC
CASSLGARSYNEQFF
>TRBJ1-5|.|.|TRBV19
TGTGCCAGTAGTATAGAGGAGAGACAGCCCCAGCATTTT
CASSIEERQPQHF
>TRBJ1-5|.|.|TRBV28
TGTGCCAGCAGTCTAGGGGTTAGCAATCAGCCCCAGCATTTT
CASSLGVSNQPQHF
>TRBJ2-1|TRBD2|few|TRBV3-1/TRBV3-2
TGTGCCAGCAGCCAAGATATAGCGGGGTCCTACAATGAGCAGTTCTTC
CASSQDIAGSYNEQFF
>TRBJ2-1|TRBD2|.|TRBV2
TGTGCCAGCACCCTGGCGGGAGGCTACAATGAGCAGTTCTTC
CASTLAGGYNEQFF
>TRBJ1-5|TRBD1|.|TRBV6-5
TGTGCCAGCAGTTTTGGCACAGGGGGCGATCAGCCCCAGCATTTT
CASSFGTGGDQPQHF
>TRBJ1-4|TRBD1|once|TRBV5-1
TGCGCCAGCAGCACCGGGACAGGGGGTGAAAAACTGTTTTTT
CASSTGTGGEKLFF
>TRBJ2-3|.|few|TRBV9
TGTGCCAGCAGCTTTGGGGGCGGGAGCACAGATACGCAGTATTTT
CASSFGGGSTDTQYF
>TRBJ2-7|.|.|TRBV5-1
TGCGCCAGCAGCCCCGATGTCAGTGGCCTCTCCTACGAGCAGTACTTC
CASSPDVSGLSYEQYF
>TRBJ2-2|.|.|TRBV19
TGTGCCAGTAGTATTGGGAGCTCCGGGGAGCTGTTTTTT
CASSIGSSGELFF
>TRBJ1-1|.|.|TRBV3-1/TRBV3-2
TGTGCCAGCAGCCATATGTCGGGTGAAGCTTTCTTT
CASSHMSGEAFF
>TRBJ2-1|TRBD1|once|TRBV27
TGTGCCAGCAGTCCGCGCCTGTCAGGGACAGGGAGCTCCTACAATGAGCAGTTCTTC
CASSPRLSGTGSSYNEQFF
>TRBJ2-1|.|.|TRBV7-2
TGTGCCAGCAGCTTACATGCGGGTTCCTACAATGAGCAGTTCTTC
CASSLHAGSYNEQFF
>TRBJ1-2|.|.|TRBV3-1/TRBV3-2
TGTGCCAGCAGCCCCGGACAGCTAGCTAACTATGGCTACACCTTC
CASSPGQLANYGYTF
>TRBJ1-1|.|.|TRBV15
TGTGCCACCAGCCCCGGGGGGGGAACTGAAGCTTTCTTT
CATSPGGGTEAFF
>TRBJ2-7|TRBD1|few|TRBV6-1
TGTGCCAGCAGTGAATCCGGGACAGGGACCTACGAGCAGTACTTC
CASSESGTGTYEQYF
>TRBJ1-3|.|once|TRBV10-3
TGTGCCATCAGTGAGTACGGGAGCTCTGGAAACACCATATATTTT
CAISEYGSSGNTIYF
>TRBJ1-2|.|.|TRBV11-2
TGTGCCAGCAGCTTATTATCCCAGGGGAATGGCTACACCTTC
CASSLLSQGNGYTF
>TRBJ2-1|.|few|TRBV19
TGTGCCAGTAGTATGGGGGGTAGCTCCTACAATGAGCAGTTCTTC
CASSMGGSSYNEQFF
>TRBJ1-1|TRBD1|.|TRBV18
TGTGCCAGCTCCCCCCGGACAGGGAACACTGAAGCTTTCTTT
CASSPRTGNTEAFF
>TRBJ1-1|TRBD1|.|TRBV6-5
TGTGCCAGCACCAGGACAGGGGGCACTGAAGCTTTCTTT
CASTRTGGTEAFF
>TRBJ1-6|.|once|TRBV7-2
TGTGCCAGCAGCTTTGGGGAGAGGGAGTCACCCCTCCACTTT
CASSFGERESPLHF
>TRBJ2-3|TRBD2|.|TRBV14
TGTGCCAGCAGCCAAGTGGAGGGAGGGCCGAGTACGCAGTATTTT
CASSQVEGGPSTQYF
>TRBJ1-1|TRBD1|.|TRBV2
TGTGCCAGCAGTACCGACAGGGTGAACACTGAAGCTTTCTTT
CASSTDRVNTEAFF
>TRBJ1-1|.|.|TRBV15
TGTGCCACCAGCAGCCTACAGGGCGCTGAAGCTTTCTTT
CATSSLQGAEAFF
>TRBJ2-7|TRBD2|once|TRBV19
TGTGCCAGTAGTACTAGCGGGAGTACCTACGAGCAGTACTTC
CASSTSGSTYEQYF
>TRBJ2-3|.|.|TRBV19
TGTGCCAGTAGTATGACGGGGAGAGATACGCAGTATTTT
CASSMTGRDTQYF
>TRBJ1-4|.|.|TRBV5-1
TGCGCCAGCAGCTTGGGGGGTGCAAGGGTCACAGGGGAAAAACTGTTTTTT
CASSLGGARVTGEKLFF